This T cell receptor beta chain was sequenced in a study of blood T cell repertoires in COVID-19. Study information: Samples representing acute and convalescent COVID-19 were sourced from the United States, Italy and Spain. PBMCs, B-cell-depleted T cells, or T cells provided the cDNA or gDNA that made up the material.

Germline lookup yields CDR1 KGHSH and CDR2 LQKENI. There are 17 residues in the CDR3. V gave up 3 bases and J gave up 7 bases; unmatched junction bases: 7. In the original processing: Cell counts per sample came from amplifying reference gene primers. Data came from immunoSEQ multiplex PCR; TCRdb stores just in-frame clones and leaves some out. V and J calls and clone size are copied from that table; D and trimming were computed from the DNA. Of 80,000 or so clones listed, roughly 86% are singletons. Sequencing input: peripheral blood. The rearrangement uses TRBV18 and TRBJ1-6, with 12 bases fitting TRBD1. The sequence came from an older woman with acute or convalescent COVID-19. The CDR3 reads CASSPSGTGGGNSPLHF. The CDR3 DNA follows: TGTGCCAGCTCACCGTCGGGGACAGGGGGCGGCAATTCACCCCTCCACTTT.